The clone carrying this T cell receptor beta chain came up once. Its antigen is not known. Sequence at one end of the junction differs from germline and may be a read error. The source of the sample is a study of cytomegalovirus exposure and HLA in healthy donors. Regarding the study as a whole: The authors later linked a missense DCLRE1C variant to TCR beta V- and J-gene trimming.

13 Jbeta primers and 60 Vbeta primers were used for the PCR. Clones were read by immunoSEQ multiplex PCR, and TCRdb kept only the in-frame ones, dropping some. The sample records fewer than 200,000 clones, approximately 80% being singletons. This receptor was taken from a woman between 18 and 30 years old in good health and CMV-seronegative. Source material: PBMCs.

CDR3 bases: TGTGCCAGCAGCTTGGTAAGGGACAGGATTACAGATACGAAGTATTTT. It codes for CASSLVRDRITDTKYF. V usage is TRBV5-8 and J usage is TRBJ2-3; 8 nucleotides line up with TRBD1. The germline CDR1 and CDR2 sequences are SGHTS and YDEGEE. CDR3 length: 16 residues. The variable domain in full, completed from reference TRBV5-8 and TRBJ2-3, reads EAGVTQSPTHLIKTRGQQATLRCSPISGHTSVYWYQQALGLGLQFLLWYDEGEERNRGNFPPRFSGRQFPNYSSELNVNALELEDSALYLCASSLVRDRITDTKYFGPGTRLTVL.